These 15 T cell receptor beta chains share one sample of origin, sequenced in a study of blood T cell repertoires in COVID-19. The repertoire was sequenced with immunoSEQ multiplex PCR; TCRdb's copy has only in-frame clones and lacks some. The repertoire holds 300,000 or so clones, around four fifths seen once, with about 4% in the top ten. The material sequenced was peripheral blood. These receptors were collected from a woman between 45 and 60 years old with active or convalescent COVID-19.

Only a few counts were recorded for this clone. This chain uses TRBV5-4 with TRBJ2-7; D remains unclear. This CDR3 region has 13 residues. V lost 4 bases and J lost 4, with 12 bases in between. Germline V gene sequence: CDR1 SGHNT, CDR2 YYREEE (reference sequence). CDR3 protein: CASSPASGYEQYF. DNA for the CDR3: TGTGCCAGCAGCCCTGCCAGTGGTTACGAGCAGTACTTC.

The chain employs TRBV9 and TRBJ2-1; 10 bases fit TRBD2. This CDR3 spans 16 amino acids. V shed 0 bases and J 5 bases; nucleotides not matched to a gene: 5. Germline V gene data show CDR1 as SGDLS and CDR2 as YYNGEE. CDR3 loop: CASSVGRLAGDNEQFF. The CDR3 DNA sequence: TGTGCCAGCAGCGTAGGGCGGCTAGCGGGGGACAATGAGCAGTTCTTC. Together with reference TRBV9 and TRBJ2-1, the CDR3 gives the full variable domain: DSGVTQTPKHLITATGQRVTLRCSPRSGDLSVYWYQQSLDQGLQFLIQYYNGEERAKGNILERFSAQQFPDLHSELNLSSLELGDSALYFCASSVGRLAGDNEQFFGPGTRLTVL.

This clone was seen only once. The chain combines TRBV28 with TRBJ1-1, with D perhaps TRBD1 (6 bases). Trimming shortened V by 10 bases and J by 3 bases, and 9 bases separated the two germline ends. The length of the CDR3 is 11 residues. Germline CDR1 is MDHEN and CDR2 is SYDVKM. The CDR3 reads CATEGDTEAFF. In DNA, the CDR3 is TGTGCCACCGAGGGGGACACTGAAGCTTTCTTT.

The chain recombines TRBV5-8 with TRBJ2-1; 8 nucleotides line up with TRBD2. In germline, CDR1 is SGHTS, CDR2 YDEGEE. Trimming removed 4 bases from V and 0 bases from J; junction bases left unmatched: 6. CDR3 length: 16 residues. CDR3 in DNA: TGTGCCAGCAGCCCGCGACTAGCGAGCTCCTACAATGAGCAGTTCTTC. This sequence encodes CASSPRLASSYNEQFF.

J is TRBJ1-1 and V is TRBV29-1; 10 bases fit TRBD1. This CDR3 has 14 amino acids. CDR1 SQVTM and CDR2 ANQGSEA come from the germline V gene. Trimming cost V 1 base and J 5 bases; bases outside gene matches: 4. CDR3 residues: CSVEARQGATEAFF. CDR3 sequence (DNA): TGCAGCGTTGAAGCGCGACAGGGGGCGACTGAAGCTTTCTTT.

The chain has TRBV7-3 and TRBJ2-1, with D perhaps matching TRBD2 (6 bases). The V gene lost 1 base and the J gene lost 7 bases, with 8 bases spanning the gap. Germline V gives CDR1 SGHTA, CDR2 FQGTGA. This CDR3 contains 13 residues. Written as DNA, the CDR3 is TGTGCCAGCAGCTTAAGTGGGGGGAATGAGCAGTTCTTC. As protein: CASSLSGGNEQFF.

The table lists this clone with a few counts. The CDR3 DNA sequence: TGTGCCATCAGTTCACCGGGGGGGGTGGAGACCCAGTACTTC. It is translated as CAISSPGGVETQYF. The rearrangement joins TRBV10-3 to TRBJ2-5; 8 bases match TRBD2. The J segment lost 5 bases and the V segment lost 5 bases, leaving 7 bases of the junction unmatched. CDR1 and CDR2 (germline): ENHRY, SYGVKD. The CDR3 length is 14 residues.

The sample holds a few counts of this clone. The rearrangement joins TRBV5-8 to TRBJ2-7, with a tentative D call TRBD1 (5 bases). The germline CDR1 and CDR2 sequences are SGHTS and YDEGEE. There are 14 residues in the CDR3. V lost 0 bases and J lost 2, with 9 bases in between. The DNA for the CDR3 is TGTGCCAGCAGCTTGGACAGGAACGCCTACGAGCAGTACTTC. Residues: CASSLDRNAYEQYF. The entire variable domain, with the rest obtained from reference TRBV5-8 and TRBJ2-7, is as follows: EAGVTQSPTHLIKTRGQQATLRCSPISGHTSVYWYQQALGLGLQFLLWYDEGEERNRGNFPPRFSGRQFPNYSSELNVNALELEDSALYLCASSLDRNAYEQYFGPGTRLTVT.

The CDR3 spells CSVDSPAGSTAGYTF. CDR3 DNA: TGCAGCGTTGATTCCCCCGCGGGCAGCACAGCGGGCTACACCTTC. V is TRBV29-1 and J is TRBJ1-2; no definite D call. The V end lost 3 bases, the J end lost 8 bases, and 22 bases lay between the germline ends. Germline V gene data show CDR1 as SQVTM and CDR2 as ANQGSEA. The CDR3 has 15 amino acids.

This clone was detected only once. The CDR3 DNA follows: TGCGCCAGCAGCCAACCGGCGGGGATCCCCGGGGAGCTGTTTTTT. It translates to CASSQPAGIPGELFF. This chain links TRBV4-1 with TRBJ2-2; perhaps TRBD2 as D (6 bases). This CDR3 is built from 15 residues. In germline, CDR1 is MGHRA, CDR2 YSYEKL. V gave up 2 bases and J gave up 6 bases, with 13 bases separating them.

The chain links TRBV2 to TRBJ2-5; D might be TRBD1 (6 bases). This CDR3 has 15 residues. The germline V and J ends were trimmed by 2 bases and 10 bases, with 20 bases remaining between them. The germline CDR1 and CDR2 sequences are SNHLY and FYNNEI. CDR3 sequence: CASSENQGRRGIQYF. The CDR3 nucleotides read TGTGCCAGCAGTGAAAATCAGGGGCGAAGAGGGATCCAGTACTTC.

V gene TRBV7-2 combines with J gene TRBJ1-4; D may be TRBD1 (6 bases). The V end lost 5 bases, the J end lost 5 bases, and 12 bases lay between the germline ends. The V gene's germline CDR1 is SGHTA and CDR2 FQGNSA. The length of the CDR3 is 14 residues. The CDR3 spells CASSRTGNNEKLFF. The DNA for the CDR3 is TGTGCCAGCAGCCGTACAGGGAACAATGAAAAACTGTTTTTT. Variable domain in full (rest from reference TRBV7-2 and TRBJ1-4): GAGVSQSPSNKVTEKGKDVELRCDPISGHTALYWYRQSLGQGLEFLIYFQGNSAPDKSGLPSDRFSAERTGGSVSTLTIQRTQQEDSAVYLCASSRTGNNEKLFFGSGTQLSVL.

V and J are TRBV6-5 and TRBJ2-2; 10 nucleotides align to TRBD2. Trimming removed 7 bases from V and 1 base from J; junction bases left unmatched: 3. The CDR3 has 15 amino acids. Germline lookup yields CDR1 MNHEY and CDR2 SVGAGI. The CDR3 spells CASTRTSGNTGELFF. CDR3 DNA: TGTGCCAGCACCAGGACTAGCGGGAACACCGGGGAGCTGTTTTTT.

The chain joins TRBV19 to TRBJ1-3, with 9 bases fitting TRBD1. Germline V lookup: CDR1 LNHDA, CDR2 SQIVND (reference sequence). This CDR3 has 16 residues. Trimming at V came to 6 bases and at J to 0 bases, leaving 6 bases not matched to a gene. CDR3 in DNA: TGTGCCAGTAGACACGGGACAGGGATCTCTGGAAACACCATATATTTT. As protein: CASRHGTGISGNTIYF.

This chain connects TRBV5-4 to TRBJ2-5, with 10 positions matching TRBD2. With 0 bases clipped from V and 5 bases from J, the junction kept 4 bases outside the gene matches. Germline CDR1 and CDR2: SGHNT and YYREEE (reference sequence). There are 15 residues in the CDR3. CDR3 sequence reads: CASSLGGLAVETQYF. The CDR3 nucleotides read TGTGCCAGCAGCTTGGGCGGACTAGCGGTGGAGACCCAGTACTTC.